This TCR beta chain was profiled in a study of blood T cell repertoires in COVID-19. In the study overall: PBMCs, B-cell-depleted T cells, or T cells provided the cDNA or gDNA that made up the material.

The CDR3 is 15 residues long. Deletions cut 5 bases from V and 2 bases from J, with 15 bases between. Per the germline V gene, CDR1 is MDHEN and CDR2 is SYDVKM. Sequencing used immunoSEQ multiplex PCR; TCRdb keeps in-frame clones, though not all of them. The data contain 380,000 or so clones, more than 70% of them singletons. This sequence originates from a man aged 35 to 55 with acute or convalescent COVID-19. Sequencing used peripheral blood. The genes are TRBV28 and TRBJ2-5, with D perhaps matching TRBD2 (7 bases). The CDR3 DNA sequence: TGTGCCAGCAGTCCCGGGGGGCCCCCTCAAGAGACCCAGTACTTC. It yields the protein CASSPGGPPQETQYF. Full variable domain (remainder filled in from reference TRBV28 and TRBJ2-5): DVKVTQSSRYLVKRTGEKVFLECVQDMDHENMFWYRQDPGLGLRLIYFSYDVKMKEKGDIPEGYSVSREKKERFSLILESASTNQTSMYLCASSPGGPPQETQYFGPGTRLLVL.